This T cell receptor beta chain was retrieved from a study of CD8 T cells in Susac syndrome. Study outcomes and limitations: In Susac syndrome, CD4+ T cell repertoires lacked any clonal expansion.

TEMRA cells were FACS-enriched, with CD8+ and CD4+ T cells isolated negatively. Regarding this clonotype: Its cognate antigen is unknown.

With random hexamers, about 0.5 to 1 ug RNA was reverse transcribed. Amplification of TCR beta CDR3 spanned 54 Vbeta and 13 Jbeta via immunoSEQ multiplex PCR. TCRdb re-called the immunoSEQ multiplex PCR reads through MiXCR, storing one row per CDR3 protein. The sample lists 130,000 to 150,000 distinct CDR3 sequences; 90% to 97% were seen once. V was cut by 6 bases and J by 0 bases, with 10 bases left in between. Germline V CDR1 and CDR2: SGHRS, YFSETQ. The CDR3 is 13 residues long. The sequence was obtained from a human donor with Susac syndrome. V and J are TRBV5-1 and TRBJ2-7, with D possibly matching TRBD2 (5 bases). Sample: CD4+ T cells from PBMCs. The CDR3 DNA follows: TGCGCCAGCATCGCCGGGGACTCCTACGAGCAGTACTTC. Translated: CASIAGDSYEQYF.